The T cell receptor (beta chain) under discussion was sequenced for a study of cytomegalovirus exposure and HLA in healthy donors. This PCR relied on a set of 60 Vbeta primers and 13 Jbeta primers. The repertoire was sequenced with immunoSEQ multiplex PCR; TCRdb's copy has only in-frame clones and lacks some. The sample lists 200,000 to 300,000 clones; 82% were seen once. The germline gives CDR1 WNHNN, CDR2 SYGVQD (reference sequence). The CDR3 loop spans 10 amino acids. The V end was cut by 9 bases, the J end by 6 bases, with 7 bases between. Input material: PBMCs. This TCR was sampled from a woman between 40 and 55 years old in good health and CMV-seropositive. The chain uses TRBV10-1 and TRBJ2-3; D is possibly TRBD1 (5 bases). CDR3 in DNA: TGCGCCAGAGGGGCCGATACGCAGTATTTT. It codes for CARGADTQYF.